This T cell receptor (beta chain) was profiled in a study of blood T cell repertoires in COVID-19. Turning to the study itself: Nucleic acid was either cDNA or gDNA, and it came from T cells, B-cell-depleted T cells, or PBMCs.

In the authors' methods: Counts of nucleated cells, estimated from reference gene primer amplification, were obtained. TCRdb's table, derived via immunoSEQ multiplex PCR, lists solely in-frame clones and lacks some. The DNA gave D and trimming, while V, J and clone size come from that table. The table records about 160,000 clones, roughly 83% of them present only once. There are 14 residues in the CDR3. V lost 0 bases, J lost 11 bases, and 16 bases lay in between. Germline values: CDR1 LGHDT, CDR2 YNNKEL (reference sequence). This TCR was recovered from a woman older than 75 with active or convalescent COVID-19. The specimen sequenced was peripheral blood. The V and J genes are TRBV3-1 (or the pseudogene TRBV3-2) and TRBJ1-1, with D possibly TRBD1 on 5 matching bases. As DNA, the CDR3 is TGTGCCAGCAGCCAAGACTGGGGGGAAAAAGGGGCTTTCTTT. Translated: CASSQDWGEKGAFF.